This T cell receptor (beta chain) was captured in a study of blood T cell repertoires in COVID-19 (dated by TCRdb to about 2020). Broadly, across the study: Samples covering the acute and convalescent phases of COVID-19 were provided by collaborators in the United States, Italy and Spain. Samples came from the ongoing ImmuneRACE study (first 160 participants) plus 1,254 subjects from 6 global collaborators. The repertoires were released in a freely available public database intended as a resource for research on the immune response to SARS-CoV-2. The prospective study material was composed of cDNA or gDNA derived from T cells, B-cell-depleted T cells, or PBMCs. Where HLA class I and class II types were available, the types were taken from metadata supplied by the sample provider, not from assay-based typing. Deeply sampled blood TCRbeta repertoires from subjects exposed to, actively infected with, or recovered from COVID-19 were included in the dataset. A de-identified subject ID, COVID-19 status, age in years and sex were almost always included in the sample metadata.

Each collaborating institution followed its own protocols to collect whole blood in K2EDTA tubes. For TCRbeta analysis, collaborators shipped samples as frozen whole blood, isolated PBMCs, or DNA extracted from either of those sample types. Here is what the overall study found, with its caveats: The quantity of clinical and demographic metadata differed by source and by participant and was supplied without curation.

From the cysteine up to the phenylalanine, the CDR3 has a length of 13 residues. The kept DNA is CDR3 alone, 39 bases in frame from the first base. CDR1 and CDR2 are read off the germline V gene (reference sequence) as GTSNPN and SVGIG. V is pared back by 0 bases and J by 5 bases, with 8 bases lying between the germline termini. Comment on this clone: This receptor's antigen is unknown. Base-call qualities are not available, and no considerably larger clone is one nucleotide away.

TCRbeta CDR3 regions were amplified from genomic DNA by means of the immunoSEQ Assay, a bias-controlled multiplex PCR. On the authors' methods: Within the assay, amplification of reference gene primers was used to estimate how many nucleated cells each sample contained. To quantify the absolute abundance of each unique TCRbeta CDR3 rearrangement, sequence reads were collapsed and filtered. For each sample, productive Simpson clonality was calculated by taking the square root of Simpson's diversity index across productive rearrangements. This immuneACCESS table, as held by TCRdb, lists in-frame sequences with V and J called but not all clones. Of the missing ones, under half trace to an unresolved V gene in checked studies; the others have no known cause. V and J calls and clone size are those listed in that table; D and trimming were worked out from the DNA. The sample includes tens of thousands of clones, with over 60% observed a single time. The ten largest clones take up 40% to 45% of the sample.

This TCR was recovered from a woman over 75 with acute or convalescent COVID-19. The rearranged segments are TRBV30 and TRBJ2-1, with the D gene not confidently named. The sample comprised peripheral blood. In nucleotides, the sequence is TGTGCCTGGAGTGTTAGGCGGAACAATGAGCAGTTCTTC. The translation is CAWSVRRNNEQFF.